The 24 T cell receptor beta chains in this list originate from one sample, sequenced in a study of blood T cell repertoires in COVID-19. Clones were sequenced by immunoSEQ multiplex PCR, and TCRdb holds only the in-frame ones, with some missing. Here the sample spans 200,000 or so clones, roughly 87% being singletons. The sample was peripheral blood. Every receptor here comes from a man aged 35 to 55 with active or convalescent COVID-19.

This chain joins TRBV28 and TRBJ2-1, with 9 bases matching TRBD2. After removal of 2 bases from V and 9 bases from J, the junction contained 5 bases not matched to a gene. The CDR3 consists of 14 residues. The germline gives CDR1 MDHEN, CDR2 SYDVKM. The CDR3 is CASSLAGGPVEQFF. The CDR3 nucleotides are TGTGCCAGCAGTTTAGCGGGAGGGCCTGTTGAGCAGTTCTTC.

The chain links TRBV6-5 to TRBJ1-1; TRBD1 might be the D (5 bases). This CDR3 region has 13 residues. Trimming removed 2 bases from V and 4 bases from J, with 8 bases in between. Germline V lookup: CDR1 MNHEY, CDR2 SVGAGI. The CDR3 DNA reads as TGTGCCAGCAGTTACGTGGGGGGCACTGAAGCTTTCTTT. Protein sequence: CASSYVGGTEAFF.

This clone has a single count. The CDR3 loop is CASSLSPGELFF. CDR3 bases: TGTGCCAGCAGTTTAAGCCCCGGGGAGCTGTTTTTT. The gene calls are TRBV27 and TRBJ2-2; D unresolved. This CDR3 region has 12 residues. V was trimmed by 2 bases and J by 6 bases, leaving 4 bases between them. CDR1 MNHEY and CDR2 SMNVEV come from the germline V gene (reference sequence).

The rearrangement links TRBV19 to TRBJ2-7; no firm D call. V was clipped by 2 bases and J by 5 bases, with 19 bases between them. Germline V gene data show CDR1 as LNHDA and CDR2 as SQIVND (reference sequence). CDR3 length: 16 amino acids. The CDR3 region is CASSINPRRSLDEQYF. CDR3 bases: TGTGCCAGTAGTATAAACCCTCGACGGTCCCTAGACGAGCAGTACTTC. Complete variable domain (other parts from reference TRBV19 and TRBJ2-7): DGGITQSPKYLFRKEGQNVTLSCEQNLNHDAMYWYRQDPGQGLRLIYYSQIVNDFQKGDIAEGYSVSREKKESFPLTVTSAQKNPTAFYLCASSINPRRSLDEQYFGPGTRLTVT.

This clone was counted a few times. The V and J genes are TRBV21-1 and TRBJ1-2. TRBV21-1 is a pseudogene segment. The CDR3 extends over 19 amino acids. The CDR3 reads CASSIFFSFHTGYNYGYTF. CDR3 DNA sequence: TGTGCCAGCAGCATTTTTTTTAGTTTTCACACGGGTTACAACTATGGCTACACCTTC.

The chain is built from TRBV2 and TRBJ2-5; 13 bases fit TRBD2. Trimming cost V 6 bases and J 4 bases; bases outside gene matches: 8. Germline V CDR1 and CDR2: SNHLY, FYNNEI. This CDR3 spans 16 amino acids. DNA for the CDR3: TGTGCCAGCAGGCGACCGGGACTAGCGGGGAGAGAGACCCAGTACTTC. Amino acids: CASRRPGLAGRETQYF.

The sample holds a few counts of this clone. The chain combines TRBV9 with TRBJ2-1, with D maybe TRBD2 (7 bases). This CDR3 spans 14 amino acids. Looked up from germline, CDR1 is SGDLS and CDR2 is YYNGEE. V lost 6 bases to trimming and J lost 12 bases, with 22 bases between them. Here the CDR3 reads CASTQGRGAMGQFF. Written as DNA, the CDR3 is TGTGCCAGCACCCAAGGGAGGGGGGCGATGGGGCAGTTCTTC.

The gene calls are TRBV28 and TRBJ2-5; 7 nucleotides align to TRBD2. Germline CDR1 is MDHEN and CDR2 is SYDVKM. This CDR3 contains 14 residues. V trimming: 6 bases; J trimming: 5 bases; junction bases outside the gene matches: 9. CDR3 sequence reads: CASSPRLALETQYF. DNA of the CDR3: TGTGCCAGCAGCCCCCGACTAGCTTTGGAGACCCAGTACTTC.

The chain is built from TRBV7-3 and TRBJ2-7, with D perhaps matching TRBD2 (6 bases). V was shortened by 2 bases and J by 4 bases, with 15 bases between the two germline ends. The CDR3 spans 15 residues. Germline-derived CDR1 and CDR2 are SGHTA and FQGTGA. CDR3: CASSLHPGASYEQYF. The CDR3, as DNA: TGTGCCAGCAGCTTACATCCGGGAGCGAGTTACGAGCAGTACTTC.

This rearrangement joins TRBV27 to TRBJ2-2; tentative D call: TRBD1 (5 bases). Germline CDR1 reads MNHEY; CDR2 reads SMNVEV (reference sequence). Trimming shortened V by 6 bases and J by 5 bases, and 13 bases separated the two germline ends. CDR3 length: 14 residues. Written as DNA, the CDR3 is TGTGCCAGCAGACCAGTGACAGCTACCGGGGAGCTGTTTTTT. Protein product: CASRPVTATGELFF.

The rearrangement links TRBV5-5 to TRBJ2-7; 11 bases align to TRBD2. Germline CDR1 is SGHKS and CDR2 is YYEKEE (reference sequence). With V trimmed by 4 bases and J by 0 bases, 3 bases remained unmatched. The CDR3 totals 15 residues. The CDR3 is CASSPTSGASYEQYF. CDR3 bases: TGTGCCAGCAGCCCGACTAGCGGGGCCTCCTACGAGCAGTACTTC.

This chain joins TRBV10-2 and TRBJ1-1, with D unclear. Germline V lookup: CDR1 WSHSY, CDR2 SAAADI. The germline V and J ends were trimmed by 3 bases and 7 bases, with 9 bases remaining between them. This CDR3 has 12 residues. CDR3 in DNA: TGCGCCAGCAGTGATCCCAAAATTGAAGCTTTCTTT. Amino acid sequence: CASSDPKIEAFF.

This clone has a single count. This chain connects TRBV29-1 to TRBJ1-3, with D unresolved. This CDR3 region has 13 residues. Germline values: CDR1 SQVTM, CDR2 ANQGSEA. Trimming left V 4 bases short and J 0 bases short, with 7 bases between. CDR3 DNA: TGCAGCGTTGGCGGAGGCTCTGGAAACACCATATATTTT. As protein: CSVGGGSGNTIYF.

The rearrangement uses TRBV19 and TRBJ1-2; D uncertain. V lost 7 bases, J lost 0 bases, and 9 bases lay in between. The CDR3 totals 13 residues. CDR1 and CDR2 (germline): LNHDA, SQIVND (reference sequence). This CDR3 is CASNFGTNYGYTF. CDR3 sequence (DNA): TGTGCCAGTAATTTCGGGACTAACTATGGCTACACCTTC.

There are a few counts of this clone. The J gene is TRBJ1-2, the V gene TRBV2; tentative D call: TRBD1 (5 bases). The CDR3 extends over 13 amino acids. Trimming removed 2 bases from V and 5 bases from J, with 9 bases in between. Germline V lookup: CDR1 SNHLY, CDR2 FYNNEI. The CDR3 region is CASSELTVYGYTF. CDR3 DNA sequence: TGTGCCAGCAGTGAACTGACAGTTTATGGCTACACCTTC.

J is TRBJ1-4 and V is TRBV5-1; D not certain. Germline assignment: CDR1 SGHRS and CDR2 YFSETQ. The CDR3 is 14 amino acids. V shed 2 bases and J shed 7 bases, with 12 bases lying between them. CDR3 coding DNA: TGCGCCAGCAGCTTAAAAGGAGTCGCTGAAAAACTGTTTTTT. This gives the protein CASSLKGVAEKLFF.

J is TRBJ2-1 and V is TRBV27, with 12 bases lining up with TRBD2. V lost 7 bases, J lost 7 bases, and 17 bases stayed unmatched. The CDR3 is 18 residues long. Germline CDR1 MNHEY, CDR2 SMNVEV (reference sequence). The CDR3 spells CASIGGTSGLTKGNEQFF. The CDR3 coding sequence is TGTGCCAGCATAGGCGGGACTAGCGGGCTCACGAAGGGTAATGAGCAGTTCTTC.

The chain uses TRBV7-2 and TRBJ1-6, with TRBD1 matching over 10 bases. This CDR3 has 14 amino acids. CDR1 and CDR2 from the germline V gene are SGHTA and FQGNSA. J was trimmed by 10 bases and V by 4 bases; bases with no gene match: 4. CDR3 protein: CASSSRDRGSPLHF. The DNA for the CDR3 is TGTGCCAGCAGCTCCAGGGACAGGGGCTCACCCCTCCACTTT.

This clone was observed a single time. The chain has TRBV7-2 and TRBJ2-2; D unresolved. The CDR3 has 14 residues. Germline V CDR1 and CDR2: SGHTA, FQGNSA. Trimming left V 3 bases short and J 3 bases short, with 8 bases between. As DNA, the CDR3 is TGTGCCAGCAGCTTTGCGCGGTACACCGGGGAGCTGTTTTTT. Residues: CASSFARYTGELFF.

The chain has TRBV19 and TRBJ1-3; D uncertain. The CDR3 length is 13 residues. Germline loops: CDR1 LNHDA, CDR2 SQIVND (reference sequence). V was cut by 4 bases and J by 3 bases, with 7 bases left in between. CDR3 protein: CASSTGNGNTIYF. In DNA, the CDR3 is TGTGCCAGTAGTACAGGAAATGGAAACACCATATATTTT.

This clone was detected once. This chain connects TRBV6-4 to TRBJ1-1; D not certain. CDR1 MRHNA and CDR2 SNTAGT come from the germline V gene. Trimming took 6 bases from V and 2 from J, leaving 13 bases between them. This CDR3 is built from 14 residues. CDR3 in DNA: TGTGCCAGCAGCGCTTCGAGCGCTAACACTGAAGCTTTCTTT. It yields the protein CASSASSANTEAFF.

This chain uses TRBV10-1 with TRBJ2-3; D uncertain. CDR1 is WNHNN, CDR2 SYGVQD, per germline (reference sequence). Deletions cut 3 bases from V and 2 bases from J, with 12 bases between. This CDR3 spans 15 amino acids. The CDR3 sequence: CASSDRFGLTDTQYF. The DNA for the CDR3 is TGCGCCAGCAGTGATCGGTTTGGGCTCACAGATACGCAGTATTTT.

This sequence joins TRBV4-1 and TRBJ2-3, with 9 bases that match TRBD2. Germline-derived CDR1 and CDR2 are MGHRA and YSYEKL. V dropped 1 base and J dropped 4; count of bases not matched to a gene: 3. This CDR3 is built from 15 residues. This chain's CDR3 is CASSQGGGAADTQYF. For the CDR3, the DNA is TGCGCCAGCAGCCAAGGCGGGGGGGCCGCAGATACGCAGTATTTT.

J is TRBJ2-2 and V is TRBV5-6; 7 nucleotides line up with TRBD2. The ends lost 0 bases at V and 6 bases at J; junction bases unmatched: 5. The germline V gene encodes CDR1 SGHDT and CDR2 YYEEEE. CDR3 length: 15 residues. For the CDR3, the DNA is TGTGCCAGCAGCTTGGGTCTGGGGAGGGCCGGGGAGCTGTTTTTT. Protein product: CASSLGLGRAGELFF.